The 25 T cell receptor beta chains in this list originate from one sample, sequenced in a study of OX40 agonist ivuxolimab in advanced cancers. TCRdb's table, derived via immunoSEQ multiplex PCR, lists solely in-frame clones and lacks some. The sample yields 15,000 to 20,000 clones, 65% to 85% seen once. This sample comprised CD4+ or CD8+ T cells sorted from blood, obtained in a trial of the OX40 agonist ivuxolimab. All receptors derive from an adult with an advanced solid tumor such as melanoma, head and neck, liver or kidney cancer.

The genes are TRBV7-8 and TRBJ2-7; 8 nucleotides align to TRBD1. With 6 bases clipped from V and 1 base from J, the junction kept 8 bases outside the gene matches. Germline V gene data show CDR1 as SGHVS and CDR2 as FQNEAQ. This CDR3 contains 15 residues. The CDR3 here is CASSLTGQVSYEQYF. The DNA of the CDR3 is TGTGCCAGCAGTCTTACGGGACAGGTATCCTACGAGCAGTACTTC.

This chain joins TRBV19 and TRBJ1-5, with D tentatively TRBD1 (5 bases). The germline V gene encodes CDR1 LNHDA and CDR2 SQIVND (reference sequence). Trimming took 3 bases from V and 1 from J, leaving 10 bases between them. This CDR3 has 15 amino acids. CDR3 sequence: CASSISGKSNQPQHF. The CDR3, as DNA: TGTGCCAGTAGTATTTCAGGGAAGAGCAATCAGCCCCAGCATTTT.

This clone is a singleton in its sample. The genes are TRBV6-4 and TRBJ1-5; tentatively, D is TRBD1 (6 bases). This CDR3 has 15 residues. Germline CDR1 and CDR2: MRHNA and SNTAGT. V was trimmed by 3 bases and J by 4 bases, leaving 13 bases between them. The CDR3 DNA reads TGTGCCAGCAGTGAAAAACAGGGACGAAATCAGCCCCAGCATTTT. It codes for CASSEKQGRNQPQHF.

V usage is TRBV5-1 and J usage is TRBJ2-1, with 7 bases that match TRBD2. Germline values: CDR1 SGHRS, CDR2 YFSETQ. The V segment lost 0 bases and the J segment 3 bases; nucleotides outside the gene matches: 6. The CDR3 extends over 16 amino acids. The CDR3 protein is CASSLVAGRIYNEQFF. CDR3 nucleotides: TGCGCCAGCAGCTTGGTGGCCGGGAGGATCTACAATGAGCAGTTCTTC. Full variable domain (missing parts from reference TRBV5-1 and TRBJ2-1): KAGVTQTPRYLIKTRGQQVTLSCSPISGHRSVSWYQQTPGQGLQFLFEYFSETQRNKGNFPGRFSGRQFSNSRSEMNVSTLELGDSALYLCASSLVAGRIYNEQFFGPGTRLTVL.

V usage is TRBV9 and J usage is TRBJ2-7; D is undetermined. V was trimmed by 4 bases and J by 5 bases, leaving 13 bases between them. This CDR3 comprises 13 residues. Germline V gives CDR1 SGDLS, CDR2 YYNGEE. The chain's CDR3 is CASSPHRVDEQYF. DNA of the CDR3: TGTGCCAGCAGCCCACATAGGGTAGACGAGCAGTACTTC.

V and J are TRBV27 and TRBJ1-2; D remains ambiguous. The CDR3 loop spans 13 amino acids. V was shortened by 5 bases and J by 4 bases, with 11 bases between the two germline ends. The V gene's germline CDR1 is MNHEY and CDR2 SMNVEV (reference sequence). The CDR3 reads CASSPGIPYGYTF. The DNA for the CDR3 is TGTGCCAGCAGTCCCGGGATTCCCTATGGCTACACCTTC.

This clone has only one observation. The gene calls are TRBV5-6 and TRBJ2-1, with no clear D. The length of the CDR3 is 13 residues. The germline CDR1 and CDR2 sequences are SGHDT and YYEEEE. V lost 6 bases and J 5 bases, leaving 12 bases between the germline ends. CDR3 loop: CASTKGFHNEQFF. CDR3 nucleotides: TGTGCCAGCACCAAAGGGTTCCACAATGAGCAGTTCTTC.

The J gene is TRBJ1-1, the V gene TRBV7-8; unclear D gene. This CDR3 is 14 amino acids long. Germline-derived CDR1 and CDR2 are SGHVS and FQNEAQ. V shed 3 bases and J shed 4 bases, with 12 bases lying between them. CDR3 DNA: TGTGCCAGCAGCTTGACCACGGCGGGCACTGAAGCTTTCTTT. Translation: CASSLTTAGTEAFF.

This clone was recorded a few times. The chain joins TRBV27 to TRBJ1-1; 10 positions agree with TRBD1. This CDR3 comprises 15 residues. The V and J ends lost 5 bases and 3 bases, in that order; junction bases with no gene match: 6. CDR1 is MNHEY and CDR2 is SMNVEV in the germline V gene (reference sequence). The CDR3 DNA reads TGTGCCAGCAGTAGACAGGGGGCTGGGGACACTGAAGCTTTCTTT. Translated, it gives CASSRQGAGDTEAFF.

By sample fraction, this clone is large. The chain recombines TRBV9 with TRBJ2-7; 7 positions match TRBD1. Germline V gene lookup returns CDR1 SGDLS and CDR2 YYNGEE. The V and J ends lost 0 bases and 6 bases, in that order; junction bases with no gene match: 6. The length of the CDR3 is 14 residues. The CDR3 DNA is TGTGCCAGCAGCGTAGGGTACAGGGGAACCGAGCAGTACTTC. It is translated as CASSVGYRGTEQYF.

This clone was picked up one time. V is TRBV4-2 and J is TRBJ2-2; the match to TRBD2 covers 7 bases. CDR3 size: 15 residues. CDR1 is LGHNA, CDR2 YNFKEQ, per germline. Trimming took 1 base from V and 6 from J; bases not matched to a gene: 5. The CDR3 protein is CASSQAVGLPGELFF. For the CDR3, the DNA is TGTGCCAGCAGCCAAGCCGTGGGACTACCCGGGGAGCTGTTTTTT.

CDR3 loop: CASSHRGQWVNYGYTF. CDR3 nucleotides: TGCGCCAGCAGCCATAGGGGACAGTGGGTTAACTATGGCTACACCTTC. This chain uses TRBV4-3 with TRBJ1-2, with 7 bases matching TRBD1. The CDR3 contains 16 residues. Trimming took 3 bases from V and 1 from J; bases not matched to a gene: 8. CDR1 and CDR2 (germline): LGHNA, YSLEER.

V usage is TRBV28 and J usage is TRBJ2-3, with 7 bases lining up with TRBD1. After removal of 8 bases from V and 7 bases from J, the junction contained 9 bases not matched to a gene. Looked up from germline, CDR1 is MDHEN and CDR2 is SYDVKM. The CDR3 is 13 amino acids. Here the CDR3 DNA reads TGTGCCAGCGTGTCACAGGGGTGGTATACGCAGTATTTT. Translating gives CASVSQGWYTQYF. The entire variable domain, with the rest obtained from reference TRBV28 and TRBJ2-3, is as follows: DVKVTQSSRYLVKRTGEKVFLECVQDMDHENMFWYRQDPGLGLRLIYFSYDVKMKEKGDIPEGYSVSREKKERFSLILESASTNQTSMYLCASVSQGWYTQYFGPGTRLTVL.

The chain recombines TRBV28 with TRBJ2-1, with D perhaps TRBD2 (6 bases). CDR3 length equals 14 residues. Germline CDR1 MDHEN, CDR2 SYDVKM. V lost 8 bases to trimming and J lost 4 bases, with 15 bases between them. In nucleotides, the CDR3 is TGTGCCAGCGCTGGACCGACTAGATACAATGAGCAGTTCTTC. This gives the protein CASAGPTRYNEQFF.

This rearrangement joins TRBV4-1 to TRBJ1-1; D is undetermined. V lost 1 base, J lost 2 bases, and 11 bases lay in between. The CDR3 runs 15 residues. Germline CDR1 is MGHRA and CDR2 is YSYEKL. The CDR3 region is CASSQVDRLNTEAFF. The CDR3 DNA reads TGCGCCAGCAGCCAAGTGGATAGGCTAAACACTGAAGCTTTCTTT.

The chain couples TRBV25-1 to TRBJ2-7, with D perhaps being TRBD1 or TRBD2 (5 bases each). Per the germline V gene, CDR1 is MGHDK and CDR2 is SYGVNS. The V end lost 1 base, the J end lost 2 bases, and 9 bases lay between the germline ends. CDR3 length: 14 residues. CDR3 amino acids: CASSEWGRAYEQYF. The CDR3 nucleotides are TGTGCCAGCAGTGAATGGGGACGAGCCTACGAGCAGTACTTC.

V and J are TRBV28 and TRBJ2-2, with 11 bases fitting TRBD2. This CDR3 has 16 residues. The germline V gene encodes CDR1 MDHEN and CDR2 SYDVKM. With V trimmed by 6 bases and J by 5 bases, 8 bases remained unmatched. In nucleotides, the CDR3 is TGTGCCAGCAGCAAAAGACTAGCGGGAAAAACCGGGGAGCTGTTTTTT. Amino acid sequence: CASSKRLAGKTGELFF.

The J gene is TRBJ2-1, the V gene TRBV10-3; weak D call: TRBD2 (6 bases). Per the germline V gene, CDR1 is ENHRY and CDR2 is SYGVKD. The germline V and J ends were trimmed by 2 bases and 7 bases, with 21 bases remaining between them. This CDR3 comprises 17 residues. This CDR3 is CAISELAVEGVRNEQFF. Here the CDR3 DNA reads TGTGCCATCAGTGAGCTCGCGGTGGAGGGAGTCAGGAATGAGCAGTTCTTC.

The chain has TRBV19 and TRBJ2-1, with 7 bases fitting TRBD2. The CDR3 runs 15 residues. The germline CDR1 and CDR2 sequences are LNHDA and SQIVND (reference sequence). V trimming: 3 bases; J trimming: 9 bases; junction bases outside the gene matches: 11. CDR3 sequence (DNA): TGTGCCAGTAGTATCGTTCAGACTAGCTTCGCTGAGCAGTTCTTC. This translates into CASSIVQTSFAEQFF.

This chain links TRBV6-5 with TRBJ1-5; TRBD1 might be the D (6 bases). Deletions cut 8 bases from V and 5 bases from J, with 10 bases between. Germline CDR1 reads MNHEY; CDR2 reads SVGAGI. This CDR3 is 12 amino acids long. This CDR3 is CASGQPDQPQHF. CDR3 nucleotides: TGTGCCAGCGGACAGCCCGATCAGCCCCAGCATTTT.

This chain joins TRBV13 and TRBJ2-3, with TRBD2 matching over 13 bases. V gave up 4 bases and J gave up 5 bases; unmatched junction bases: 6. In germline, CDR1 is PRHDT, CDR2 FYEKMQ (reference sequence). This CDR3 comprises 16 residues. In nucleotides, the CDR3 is TGTGCCAGCAGCTCCGGACTAGCGGGAGAACGAGATACGCAGTATTTT. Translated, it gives CASSSGLAGERDTQYF.

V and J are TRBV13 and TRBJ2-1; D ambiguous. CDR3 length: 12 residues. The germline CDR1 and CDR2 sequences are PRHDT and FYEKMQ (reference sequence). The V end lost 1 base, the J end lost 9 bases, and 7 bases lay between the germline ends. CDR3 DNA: TGTGCCAGCAGCTTAGAGTCTCGTGAGCAGTTCTTC. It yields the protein CASSLESREQFF.

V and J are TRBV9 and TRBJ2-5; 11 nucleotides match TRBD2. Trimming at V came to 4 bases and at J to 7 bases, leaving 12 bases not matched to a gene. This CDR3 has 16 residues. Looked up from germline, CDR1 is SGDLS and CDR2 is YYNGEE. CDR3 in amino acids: CASSPKTSGAIGTQYF. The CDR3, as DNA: TGTGCCAGCAGCCCAAAGACTAGCGGGGCCATAGGGACCCAGTACTTC. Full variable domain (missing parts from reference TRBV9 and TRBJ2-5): DSGVTQTPKHLITATGQRVTLRCSPRSGDLSVYWYQQSLDQGLQFLIQYYNGEERAKGNILERFSAQQFPDLHSELNLSSLELGDSALYFCASSPKTSGAIGTQYFGPGTRLLVL.

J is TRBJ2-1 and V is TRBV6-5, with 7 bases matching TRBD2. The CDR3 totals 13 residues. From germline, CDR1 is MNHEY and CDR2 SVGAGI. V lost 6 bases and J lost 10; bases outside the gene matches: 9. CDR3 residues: CASRGTTRKEQFF. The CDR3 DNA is TGTGCCAGCAGGGGGACTACTCGAAAAGAGCAGTTCTTC.

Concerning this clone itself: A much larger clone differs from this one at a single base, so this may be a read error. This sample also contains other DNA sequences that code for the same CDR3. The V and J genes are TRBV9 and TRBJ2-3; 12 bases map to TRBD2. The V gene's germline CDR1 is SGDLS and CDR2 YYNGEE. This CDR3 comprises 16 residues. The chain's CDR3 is CASSVGTSGSTDTQYF. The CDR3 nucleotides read TGCGCCAGCAGCGTAGGGACTAGCGGGAGCACAGATACGCAGTATTTT.